Following are 14 T cell receptor beta chains from one sample sequenced in a study of T cells in localized non-small cell lung cancer (dated by TCRdb to about 2020). Libraries were constructed by the immunoSEQ multiplex PCR assay. This is the immuneACCESS table as TCRdb keeps it, with only in-frame sequences that have V and J called. A part of the clones is gone; compared with another copy, unresolved V genes explain less than half, and the rest is unexplained. In this sample the table shows more than 30,000 clones, about nine tenths of which occur a single time. Of the sample, around 4% falls within the top ten clones. The starting material was peripheral blood, obtained before any cancer treatment. Receptors were obtained from a male donor aged 60 or over with stage III lung adenocarcinoma.

This chain links TRBV6-6 with TRBJ2-5; a possible D gene is TRBD2 (6 bases). CDR3 length equals 12 residues. Between the trimmed V and J ends, which lost 5 bases and 5 bases, there was a span of 9 bases. CDR1 is MNHNY and CDR2 is SVGAGI in the germline V gene (reference sequence). The CDR3, as DNA: TGTGCCAGCAGTACGGGGAGGGAGACCCAGTACTTC. Translation: CASSTGRETQYF.

The chain carries TRBV10-3 and TRBJ2-5; possibly TRBD2 for D (6 bases). Germline V gene data show CDR1 as ENHRY and CDR2 as SYGVKD. CDR3 length: 14 residues. V gave up 4 bases and J gave up 3 bases, with 12 bases separating them. CDR3: CAISGAAGKETQYF. CDR3 DNA sequence: TGTGCCATCAGTGGTGCGGCGGGGAAAGAGACCCAGTACTTC.

This chain links TRBV6-5 with TRBJ1-4, with D unclear. Germline V lookup: CDR1 MNHEY, CDR2 SVGAGI. Trimming pared 0 bases from V and 6 bases from J, leaving 11 bases between. The CDR3 spans 15 residues. The chain's CDR3 is CASSYSAYYHEKLFF. In DNA, the CDR3 is TGTGCCAGCAGTTACTCGGCCTACTATCATGAAAAACTGTTTTTT.

The genes are TRBV9 and TRBJ2-1, with D possibly called TRBD1 or TRBD2 (5 bases each). The CDR3 is 16 residues long. The germline CDR1 and CDR2 sequences are SGDLS and YYNGEE. Trimming shortened V by 0 bases and J by 0 bases, and 10 bases separated the two germline ends. This CDR3 is CASSVAGASSYNEQFF. CDR3 DNA: TGTGCCAGCAGCGTAGCCGGGGCTAGCTCCTACAATGAGCAGTTCTTC.

The chain links TRBV6-5 to TRBJ2-7; D is possibly TRBD2 (5 bases). The CDR3 is made up of 13 amino acids. Germline V gives CDR1 MNHEY, CDR2 SVGAGI. Trimming left V 7 bases short and J 3 bases short, with 13 bases between. Here the CDR3 DNA reads TGTGCCAGCACGCCGACTGGAGGCTACGAGCAGTACTTC. This gives the protein CASTPTGGYEQYF.

This sequence joins TRBV9 and TRBJ1-3; the match to TRBD1 covers 9 bases. Germline CDR1 reads SGDLS; CDR2 reads YYNGEE. The V gene end was trimmed by 4 bases and the J gene end by 1 base; junction bases not matched to a gene: 3. The CDR3 is 15 amino acids. The CDR3, as DNA: TGTGCCAGCAGCCGGGACAGGGCTTCTGGAAACACCATATATTTT. As protein: CASSRDRASGNTIYF.

This sequence joins TRBV5-1 and TRBJ1-5; D gene ambiguous. CDR1 and CDR2 from the germline V gene are SGHRS and YFSETQ. Trimming took off 2 bases at V and 5 bases at J, with 17 bases between the two ends. The CDR3 runs to 16 residues. CDR3 residues: CASSLNPGGDHQPQHF. In DNA, the CDR3 is TGCGCCAGCAGCTTAAATCCCGGAGGAGATCATCAGCCCCAGCATTTT.

The rearrangement links TRBV27 to TRBJ2-7, with 11 bases lining up with TRBD1. This CDR3 region has 16 residues. The germline V gene encodes CDR1 MNHEY and CDR2 SMNVEV (reference sequence). Unmatched junction bases numbered 10, after V lost 5 bases and J lost 4 bases. For the CDR3, the DNA is TGTGCCAGCAGTACCGATCACGGGACAGGGGGATACGAGCAGTACTTC. It encodes CASSTDHGTGGYEQYF.

V usage is TRBV2 and J usage is TRBJ1-3; 9 bases line up with TRBD1. The germline V gene has CDR1 SNHLY and CDR2 FYNNEI. Trimming took 7 bases from V and 3 from J; bases not matched to a gene: 7. There are 15 residues in the CDR3. CDR3 residues: CASNKDRGGGNTIYF. Written as DNA, the CDR3 is TGTGCCAGCAACAAGGACAGGGGAGGTGGAAACACCATATATTTT.

The chain recombines TRBV7-2 with TRBJ1-4, with D tentatively TRBD1 (5 bases). V was pared by 5 bases and J by 11 bases, with 18 bases between. This CDR3 region has 14 residues. Per germline, CDR1 SGHTA and CDR2 FQGNSA. The CDR3 loop reads CASSPGLGDGKLFF. As DNA, the CDR3 is TGTGCCAGCAGCCCCGGGCTGGGGGATGGGAAACTGTTTTTT.

The rearrangement joins TRBV7-9 to TRBJ1-2; 9 bases are a match to TRBD1. CDR3 size: 15 residues. CDR1 and CDR2 (germline): SEHNR, FQNEAQ (reference sequence). Germline trimming cut 6 bases from V and 4 bases from J; bases unmatched to any gene: 9. Written as DNA, the CDR3 is TGTGCCAGCAGTCGGACAGGGGCACGGAGCTATGGCTACACCTTC. Protein: CASSRTGARSYGYTF.

The chain couples TRBV19 to TRBJ2-2; 7 bases align to TRBD1. This CDR3 has 14 residues. V trimming: 7 bases; J trimming: 2 bases; junction bases outside the gene matches: 4. CDR1 LNHDA and CDR2 SQIVND come from the germline V gene (reference sequence). This CDR3 reads CASKRDSNTGELFF. The CDR3 DNA sequence: TGTGCCAGTAAGAGGGACAGCAACACCGGGGAGCTGTTTTTT.

As DNA, the CDR3 is TGCGCCAGCAGAACGGACAGACGGAGCACTGAAGCTTTCTTT. This gives the protein CASRTDRRSTEAFF. This sequence joins TRBV5-1 and TRBJ1-1, with D maybe TRBD1 (6 bases). This CDR3 is 14 amino acids long. The V gene lost 5 bases and the J gene lost 4 bases, with 15 bases spanning the gap. Germline CDR1 is SGHRS and CDR2 is YFSETQ.

This clone was recorded only once. The rearrangement uses TRBV4-1 and TRBJ2-1; D might be TRBD2 (5 bases). The V and J ends lost 1 base and 0 bases respectively, with 13 bases between them. Germline CDR1 and CDR2: MGHRA and YSYEKL. The CDR3 runs to 17 residues. The CDR3 sequence is CASSQVAQRISYNEQFF. The CDR3 bases are TGCGCCAGCAGCCAAGTGGCCCAGCGGATCTCCTACAATGAGCAGTTCTTC.